These T cell receptor beta chains were read from a single sample in a study of cytomegalovirus exposure and HLA in healthy donors. The protocol was immunoSEQ multiplex PCR, while the TCRdb copy is restricted to in-frame clones and leaves out a portion. The table shows 90,000 to 150,000 clones, with around 80% occurring only once. Sequencing used PBMCs. The receptors shown here come from a man in his fifties or sixties in good health and CMV-seronegative. CDR3s leave out the opening cysteine and the closing phenylalanine or tryptophan. D genes are given only for firm matches.

J gene	V gene	D gene	CDR3 protein
TRBJ2-5	TRBV19	TRBD2	ASSITSAQETQY
TRBJ2-3	TRBV2	TRBD1	ASLTGSSTDTQY
TRBJ2-3	TRBV30	TRBD1	AWSAGQGLTDTQY
TRBJ2-7	TRBV28	NA	ASIPKTGGRYEQY
TRBJ2-3	TRBV19	TRBD2	ASSISVGGADTQY
TRBJ2-3	TRBV5-1	TRBD1	ASSLEGASTDTQY
TRBJ1-1	TRBV6-5	NA	ASSYSLAGITEAF
TRBJ2-1	TRBV6-5	TRBD2	ASKAGASYNEQF
TRBJ1-1	TRBV6-6	NA	ASSYTDTEAF
TRBJ2-7	TRBV12-5	NA	ASRTGFSYEQY
TRBJ1-1	TRBV25-1	TRBD1	ASGGTGALCEAF
TRBJ2-1	TRBV12-5	TRBD2	ASGQTSGRVYEQF
TRBJ1-2	TRBV28	TRBD1	ASSLPGQVSGYT